These T cell receptor beta chains were read from a single sample in a study of blood T cells in healthy people across ages. Each CDR3 protein gets one entry after TCRdb re-called the 5' RACE reads with MiXCR. The table has around 710,000 distinct CDR3 sequences, roughly 45% seen once. Sequenced: blood. Receptors were obtained from a woman aged 60 to 75 in good health. CDR3s include the opening cysteine and the closing phenylalanine or tryptophan. The D gene is left open where the match is weak. Clone size, where shown, is once, few, many, or a class for clones that have expanded.

j_call clone_size v_call d_call cdr3_aa cdr3_nt
TRBJ2-1 NA TRBV11-2 TRBD2 CASSLDLSTSGRGEQFF TGTGCCAGCAGCTTAGATCTCTCGACTAGCGGGAGGGGTGAGCAGTTCTTC
TRBJ1-4 NA TRBV12-3/TRBV12-4 TRBD1 CASRSGQSNEKLFF TGTGCCAGCAGGTCGGGACAGTCTAATGAAAAACTGTTTTTT
TRBJ1-2 NA TRBV27 NA CASGDNYGYTF TGCGCCAGCGGGGATAACTATGGCTACACCTTC
TRBJ2-5 few TRBV10-3 TRBD1 CATRTGTLDGETQYF TGTGCCACCCGGACAGGGACGTTGGACGGGGAGACCCAGTACTTC
TRBJ2-2 NA TRBV9 NA CASSVGDPGELFF TGTGCCAGCAGCGTAGGGGACCCCGGGGAGCTGTTTTTT
TRBJ2-3 NA TRBV20-1 NA CSGPRRDTQYF TGCAGTGGCCCGCGTCGAGATACGCAGTATTTT
TRBJ2-3 few TRBV4-3 TRBD2 CASSQDSSLTSGVWVDTQYF TGCGCCAGCAGCCAAGATTCATCCCTGACTAGCGGAGTGTGGGTAGATACGCAGTATTTT
TRBJ1-1 few TRBV20-1 TRBD1 CSARIGTGTGSSAFF TGCAGTGCTAGAATCGGGACAGGGACGGGCTCCTCAGCTTTCTTT
TRBJ2-7 few TRBV12-3/TRBV12-4 TRBD2 CASSLRQAGGREQYF TGTGCCAGCAGTTTACGGCAAGCGGGGGGGCGTGAGCAGTACTTC
TRBJ2-7 many TRBV19 NA CASSISETGLLEQYF TGTGCCAGTAGTATATCGGAGACCGGACTTTTAGAGCAGTACTTC
TRBJ2-1 NA TRBV20-1 TRBD2 CSASVRRENNEQFF TGCAGTGCTAGCGTGCGGCGGGAGAACAATGAGCAGTTCTTC
TRBJ2-7 NA TRBV6-2/TRBV6-3 TRBD1 CASSYSRKQGNYEQYF TGTGCCAGCAGTTACTCGAGGAAACAGGGGAACTACGAGCAGTACTTC
TRBJ2-5 few TRBV20-1 TRBD2 CSANGGIGETQYF TGCAGTGCTAACGGGGGGATTGGAGAGACCCAGTACTTC
TRBJ2-7 few TRBV6-5 NA CASSLKRRTYNEQYF TGTGCCAGCAGTTTAAAGCGCCGCACCTACAATGAGCAGTACTTC
TRBJ2-2 NA TRBV6-2/TRBV6-3 NA CASTLQSWTGELFF TGTGCCAGCACCCTGCAGAGTTGGACCGGGGAGCTGTTTTTT
TRBJ2-1 NA TRBV5-1 TRBD2 CASSKELGGGASSYNEQFF TGCGCCAGCAGCAAGGAACTGGGCGGGGGGGCGTCATCCTACAATGAGCAGTTCTTC
TRBJ2-7 few TRBV11-2 TRBD2 CASSLFVAGLSYEQYF TGTGCCAGCAGCTTATTTGTAGCGGGACTCTCCTACGAGCAGTACTTC
TRBJ2-7 NA TRBV12-3/TRBV12-4 TRBD1 CASSPLTGAGGYEQYF TGTGCCAGCAGTCCACTAACAGGGGCAGGAGGCTACGAGCAGTACTTC
TRBJ2-1 few TRBV3-1 NA CASSPIRARSYNEQFF TGTGCCAGCAGCCCCATAAGGGCTAGATCCTACAATGAGCAGTTCTTC
TRBJ1-1 few TRBV29-1 NA CSALEETEAFF TGCAGCGCCCTTGAGGAGACTGAAGCTTTCTTT
TRBJ2-1 few TRBV3-1 TRBD2 CASSQGLTSGGEEQFF TGTGCCAGCAGCCAAGGTCTAACTAGCGGGGGGGAGGAGCAGTTCTTC
TRBJ1-2 NA TRBV6-2/TRBV6-3 TRBD1 CASSRGQGAAYGYTF TGTGCCAGCAGCCGGGGACAGGGGGCTGCCTATGGCTACACCTTC
TRBJ1-5 few TRBV7-8 NA CASSATSNQPQHF TGTGCCAGCAGCGCTACAAGCAATCAGCCCCAGCATTTT
TRBJ1-4 NA TRBV6-5 NA CASSYAGSEKLFF TGTGCCAGCAGTTACGCGGGGAGTGAAAAACTGTTTTTT
TRBJ2-3 few TRBV12-5 TRBD2 CASNPSPGWRGADSTDTQYF TGTGCTAGCAACCCCTCACCGGGGTGGCGGGGGGCGGACAGCACAGATACGCAGTATTTT
TRBJ2-3 once TRBV21-1 NA CASSNLLAGAASTDTQYF TGTGCCAGCAGCAACCTACTAGCGGGGGCCGCTAGCACAGATACGCAGTATTTT
TRBJ2-1 NA TRBV29-1 NA CSVEERGVWGESNEQFF TGCAGCGTTGAAGAGAGGGGTGTCTGGGGTGAGTCAAATGAGCAGTTCTTC
TRBJ2-4 few TRBV20-1 TRBD2 CSAGTGASGRQLAKNIQYF TGCAGTGCTGGAACCGGGGCTAGCGGGAGACAACTAGCCAAAAACATTCAGTACTTC
TRBJ2-7 few TRBV7-9 TRBD1 CASSWATGGSEQYF TGTGCCAGCAGCTGGGCGACAGGGGGGAGCGAGCAGTACTTC
TRBJ2-1 NA TRBV4-3 TRBD1 CASSQPGQGYEQFF TGCGCCAGCAGCCAACCGGGACAGGGTTATGAGCAGTTCTTC
TRBJ1-6 NA TRBV5-1 TRBD1 CASSLARTGEGSPLHF TGCGCCAGCAGCTTAGCACGGACAGGGGAGGGTTCACCCCTCCACTTT
TRBJ2-7 NA TRBV27 NA CASSLSGFVSYEQYF TGTGCCAGCAGTTTATCCGGGTTCGTCTCCTACGAGCAGTACTTC
TRBJ2-2 NA TRBV6-5 TRBD2 CASSFRGLAGETGELFF TGTGCCAGCAGTTTCCGGGGACTAGCGGGAGAGACCGGGGAGCTGTTTTTT
TRBJ2-7 NA TRBV2 TRBD1 CATLLGRGTGANEQYF TGTGCCACCCTATTGGGGCGAGGGACAGGGGCGAACGAGCAGTACTTC
TRBJ2-1 few TRBV11-2 TRBD2 CASSLTSGNYNEQFF TGTGCCAGCAGCTTGACTAGCGGGAACTACAATGAGCAGTTCTTC
TRBJ2-7 many TRBV6-2/TRBV6-3 NA CASSLSQGYEQYF TGTGCCAGCAGTTTATCACAGGGCTACGAGCAGTACTTC
TRBJ1-2 NA TRBV7-8 TRBD1 CASSYTGGSGYTF TGTGCCAGCAGTTATACAGGGGGAAGCGGCTACACCTTC
TRBJ2-1 NA TRBV21-1 NA CASITTSSYNEQFF TGTGCCAGCATCACTACTTCCTCCTACAATGAGCAGTTCTTC
TRBJ2-7 few TRBV12-3/TRBV12-4 NA CASSLGGAVAEQYF TGTGCCAGCAGTTTAGGTGGGGCCGTCGCTGAGCAGTACTTC
TRBJ1-1 NA TRBV5-5 NA CASSVVGTAEAFF TGTGCCAGCAGCGTGGTCGGGACGGCTGAAGCTTTCTTT
TRBJ2-7 NA TRBV12-3/TRBV12-4 TRBD2 CASRHSGSLGGEQYF TGTGCCAGCAGACATAGCGGGAGTCTTGGCGGCGAGCAGTACTTC
TRBJ2-1 many TRBV29-1 TRBD1 CSVGQGSNNEQFF TGCAGCGTTGGACAGGGATCAAACAATGAGCAGTTCTTC
TRBJ2-1 many TRBV29-1 TRBD2 CSVEGIPGGYNEQFF TGCAGCGTTGAGGGAATACCGGGGGGGTACAATGAGCAGTTCTTC
TRBJ1-1 NA TRBV9 NA CASSVVSNTEAFF TGTGCCAGCAGCGTAGTCTCAAACACTGAAGCTTTCTTT